The rows below give T cell receptor beta chains drawn from one sample of a study of blood T cells in healthy people across ages. Via MiXCR, TCRdb re-called the 5' RACE reads, giving one row per CDR3 protein. The sample lists about 1.6 million distinct CDR3 sequences; roughly 32% were seen once. Sample: blood. These receptors were collected from a woman aged 25 to 39 in good health. Both conserved end residues are part of each CDR3. D genes are given only for firm matches. Rows may omit the clone size; those that give it use once, few, many or a size class.

-	TRBJ2-5	TRBV7-7	-	TGTGCCAGCAGCTCATTAGGGACTGGTGTAGGAGAGACCCAGTACTTC	CASSSLGTGVGETQYF
-	TRBJ1-1	TRBV11-2	-	TGTGCCAGCAGTCCTCTAGGCGGGGAAATGAACACTGAAGCTTTCTTT	CASSPLGGEMNTEAFF
few	TRBJ1-2	TRBV29-1	TRBD1	TGCAGCGTCGCCGGGGGACAGGGGATGGGGGCCTATGGCTACACCTTC	CSVAGGQGMGAYGYTF
-	TRBJ2-2	TRBV5-6	-	TGTGCCAGCGGCTTAATGAGGGCCAGCACCGGGGAGCTGTTTTTT	CASGLMRASTGELFF
few	TRBJ1-1	TRBV5-1	-	TGCGCCAGCAGCCGTATCCCCGTTTCTATGAACACTGAAGCTTTCTTT	CASSRIPVSMNTEAFF
once	TRBJ1-5	TRBV6-4	-	-	CASNGQGAVLRNQPQHF
few	TRBJ1-5	TRBV20-1	-	TGCAATGCTAAGAAAGGGGGAGGGTCCGGCAATCAGCCCCAGCATTTT	CNAKKGGGSGNQPQHF
-	TRBJ1-2	TRBV7-9	-	TGTGCCAGCAGCCAGAGATCGGACAGAACGCTAGGCGGCTACACCTTC	CASSQRSDRTLGGYTF
few	TRBJ1-1	TRBV4-1	-	TGCGCCAGCAGCCAGAACAGGGCGGCCGGTGAAGCTTTCTTT	CASSQNRAAGEAFF
-	TRBJ2-1	TRBV11-1	-	TGTGCCAGCAGCGACAACGTGGGGCCTGAGCAGTGCTTC	CASSDNVGPEQCF
-	TRBJ2-7	TRBV12-3/TRBV12-4	-	TGTGCCAGCAGTTTCCGACTCGAGCAGTACTTC	CASSFRLEQYF
-	TRBJ1-2	TRBV27	-	TGTGCCAGCAGTTTATCGAGCAGGGGTTATGGCTACACCTTC	CASSLSSRGYGYTF
-	TRBJ2-7	TRBV7-3	TRBD1	TGTGCCAGCAGCCCGGGACAGGGAACGTCATCCTACGAGCAGTACTTC	CASSPGQGTSSYEQYF
-	TRBJ2-1	TRBV20-1	TRBD2	TGCAGTGCTAGAGATCTTAAGGCTAGCGGCAATGAGCAGTTCTTC	CSARDLKASGNEQFF
-	TRBJ2-5	TRBV11-2	-	TGTGCCAGCAGCCCGTGGGAGATAGGGGTCCAAGAGACCCAGTACTTC	CASSPWEIGVQETQYF
-	TRBJ2-1	TRBV4-2	TRBD2	TGTGCCAGCAGCCCCGGACTAGCGGGAGCCCTGGGGGAGCAGTTCTTC	CASSPGLAGALGEQFF
few	TRBJ1-5	TRBV20-1	-	TGCAGTGCTAAGGACAGCCATCAGCCCCAGCATTTT	CSAKDSHQPQHF
few	TRBJ2-1	TRBV29-1	TRBD2	TGCAGCGGGGGAGCGGGGCGGGTAAATGAGCAGTTCTTC	CSGGAGRVNEQFF
-	TRBJ1-2	TRBV27	TRBD1	TGTGCCAGCAGTTTATGGGGGACAGGAAACTATGGCTACACCTTC	CASSLWGTGNYGYTF
-	TRBJ1-3	TRBV12-3/TRBV12-4	-	TGTGCCAGCACCTCGAGGGCAGGGGCCCGAAACACCATATATTTT	CASTSRAGARNTIYF
few	TRBJ2-7	TRBV3-1	TRBD2	TGTGCCAGCAGCCAAGAATCCTGGCGGGGGATCGAGCAGTACTTC	CASSQESWRGIEQYF
-	TRBJ2-7	TRBV27	TRBD1	TGTGCCAGCAGTTCAGCCGGGACAGGGCTTACCTACGGGCAGTACTTC	CASSSAGTGLTYGQYF
few	TRBJ2-1	TRBV20-1	-	TGCAGTGCTATGGACAGTTTAACCTACAATGAGCAGTTCTTC	CSAMDSLTYNEQFF
few	TRBJ2-7	TRBV6-1	TRBD1	TGTGCCAGCAGTGAGTCTAGGGGGCACCAGAGGGTGTACTTC	CASSESRGHQRVYF
few	TRBJ2-1	TRBV6-1	-	TGTGCCAGCAGTGAACCGGACCCCCTTCTTTACAATGAGCAGTTCTTC	CASSEPDPLLYNEQFF
-	TRBJ1-4	TRBV12-3/TRBV12-4	TRBD1	TGTGCCAGCGGATTAAGGACAGGAGGTGGAAAACTGTTTTTT	CASGLRTGGGKLFF
-	TRBJ1-1	TRBV20-1	TRBD1	TGCAGTGCTAGAGTGAGGGGTGGCAGGGGGCGGTACACTGAAGCTTTCTTT	CSARVRGGRGRYTEAFF
-	TRBJ2-3	TRBV12-5	-	TGTGCTAGTGGTCTCTCGGGACTCAAGGATACGCAGTATTTT	CASGLSGLKDTQYF
-	TRBJ2-1	TRBV11-2	TRBD2	TGTGCCAGCAGCTTCCAACTAGCGGGAGGGCCTACCTACAATGAGCAGTTCTTC	CASSFQLAGGPTYNEQFF
-	TRBJ2-1	TRBV4-1	TRBD2	TGCGCCAGCAGCCATGTACTAGCGGGAGTAGGCAATGAGCAGTTCTTC	CASSHVLAGVGNEQFF
-	TRBJ1-1	TRBV5-1	-	TGCGCCAGCAGCTCCAACCCCGGACGGATGAACACTGAAGCTTTCTTT	CASSSNPGRMNTEAFF
many	TRBJ2-7	TRBV9	TRBD1	TGTGCCAGCAGCGTAGGAGGACAGGGCTCCTACGAGCAGTACTTC	CASSVGGQGSYEQYF
-	TRBJ2-3	TRBV12-3/TRBV12-4	TRBD2	TGTGCCAGCAGTTCGACTAGCGGGGGTTCAGATACGCAGTATTTT	CASSSTSGGSDTQYF
-	TRBJ1-1	TRBV6-5	-	TGTGCCAGCAGTTATTCCAGGGGAGGTGGTGAAGCTTTCTTT	CASSYSRGGGEAFF
-	TRBJ1-4	TRBV4-2	-	TGTGTCAGCAGCCAAGAGGGCGGGGCGGTTTATGAAAAACTGTTTTTT	CVSSQEGGAVYEKLFF
-	TRBJ2-5	TRBV10-3	-	TGTGCCATCAGCAGTCCGGGACAAGATCAAGAGACCCAGTACTTC	CAISSPGQDQETQYF
-	TRBJ1-1	TRBV20-1	-	TGCAGGGCGTCACAGAACACTGAAGCTTTCTTT	CRASQNTEAFF
few	TRBJ2-5	TRBV6-6	-	TGTGCCAGCAGTTCAGTTCTCCAAGAGACCCAGTACTTC	CASSSVLQETQYF
-	TRBJ1-2	TRBV5-5	-	TGTGCCAGCAGCTCGGCCCCCCAGGGTAACTATGGCTACACCTTC	CASSSAPQGNYGYTF
-	TRBJ2-7	TRBV5-1	TRBD2	TGCGCCAGCAGCGTCCACACTAGCGGGGACTACGAGCAGTACTTC	CASSVHTSGDYEQYF
-	TRBJ2-7	TRBV6-1	-	TGTGCCAGCAGTGAACCCCCTCCGGGCGAGCAGTACTTC	CASSEPPPGEQYF
-	TRBJ2-7	TRBV6-2/TRBV6-3	TRBD1	TGTGCCAGCAGTTACTCGCGCCGGGACAGCGATCCCTGCGAGCAGTACTTC	CASSYSRRDSDPCEQYF
-	TRBJ2-7	TRBV28	TRBD1	TGTGCCAGCAGTTCTTCAGCGGGACAGGGTTTCGACGAGCGGTACTTC	CASSSSAGQGFDERYF
-	TRBJ2-3	TRBV9	TRBD2	TGTGCCAGCAGCGTACAGGCTAGCGGGCTCACAGATACGCAGTATTTT	CASSVQASGLTDTQYF
-	TRBJ2-5	TRBV5-4	TRBD2	TGTGCCAGCAGCGCTACTAGCGGGGGGGGCCAAGAGACCCAGTACTTC	CASSATSGGGQETQYF
few	TRBJ1-1	TRBV30	-	TGTGCCTGGAGTGTAAAGAACAGGTTGGATGGTTTCTTT	CAWSVKNRLDGFF